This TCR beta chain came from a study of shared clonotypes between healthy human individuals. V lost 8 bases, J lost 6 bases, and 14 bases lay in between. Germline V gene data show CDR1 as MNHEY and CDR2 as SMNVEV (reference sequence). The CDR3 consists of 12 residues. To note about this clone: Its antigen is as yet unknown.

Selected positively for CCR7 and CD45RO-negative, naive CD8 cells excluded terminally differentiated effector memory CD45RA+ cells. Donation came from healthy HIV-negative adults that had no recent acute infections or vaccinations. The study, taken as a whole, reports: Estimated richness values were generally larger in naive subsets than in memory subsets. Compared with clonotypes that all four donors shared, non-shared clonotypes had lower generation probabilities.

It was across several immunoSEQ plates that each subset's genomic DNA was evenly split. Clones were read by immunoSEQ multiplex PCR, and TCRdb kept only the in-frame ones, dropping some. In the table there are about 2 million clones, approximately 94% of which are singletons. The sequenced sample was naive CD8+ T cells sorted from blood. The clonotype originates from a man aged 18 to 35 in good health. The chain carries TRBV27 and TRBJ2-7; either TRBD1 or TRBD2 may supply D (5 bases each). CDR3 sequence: CASLGASLEQYF. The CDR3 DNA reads TGTGCCAGCCTAGGGGCTAGCCTCGAGCAGTACTTC.